This TCR beta chain is drawn from a study of blood T cell repertoires in COVID-19. Study summary: T cells, B-cell-depleted T cells, or PBMCs provided the cDNA or gDNA that served as material.

CDR3 length: 15 residues. Trimming cost V 4 bases and J 4 bases; bases outside gene matches: 7. Germline CDR1 reads SGHNT; CDR2 reads YENEEA. Measured with immunoSEQ multiplex PCR; TCRdb has only the in-frame clones, and not every one. The profile shows about 100,000 clones, about 89% of them singletons. Sequencing was carried out using peripheral blood. The chain joins TRBV11-3 to TRBJ2-1, with TRBD1 matching 7 bases. The receptor comes from a man aged 35-49 years with active or convalescent COVID-19. The CDR3, as DNA: TGTGCCAGCAGCTCACGGGACAGACAGTACAATGAGCAGTTCTTC. This codes for CASSSRDRQYNEQFF.